This entry lists 20 T cell receptor beta chains sequenced from one sample in a study of blood T cell repertoires in COVID-19. Generated by immunoSEQ multiplex PCR, the TCRdb table keeps only in-frame clones and is missing some. The table lists fewer than 250,000 clones, around 91% of them singletons, with around 4.8% in the top ten. What was sequenced was peripheral blood. Receptors were obtained from a woman aged 40 to 50 with acute or convalescent COVID-19.

J is TRBJ2-5 and V is TRBV19; 9 bases agree with TRBD2. CDR1 LNHDA and CDR2 SQIVND come from the germline V gene (reference sequence). This CDR3 region has 15 residues. V lost 4 bases and J lost 2; bases outside the gene matches: 5. CDR3 sequence: CASSKSGGPQETQYF. Here the CDR3 DNA reads TGTGCCAGTAGTAAAAGCGGGGGGCCTCAAGAGACCCAGTACTTC.

The genes are TRBV7-2 and TRBJ2-7; TRBD1 agrees at 10 bases. J was trimmed by 4 bases and V by 5 bases; bases with no gene match: 2. This CDR3 is built from 13 residues. Germline V lookup: CDR1 SGHTA, CDR2 FQGNSA. CDR3 amino acids: CASSRTGGYEQYV. The CDR3 DNA reads TGTGCCAGCAGCCGGACAGGGGGATACGAGCAGTACGTC.

The chain employs TRBV29-1 and TRBJ1-6; 8 nucleotides match TRBD1. Unmatched junction bases numbered 3, after V lost 7 bases and J lost 4 bases. The CDR3 runs to 13 residues. Germline V gives CDR1 SQVTM, CDR2 ANQGSEA. The CDR3 nucleotides are TGCAGCGCCAGGACAGGGTATAATTCACCCCTCCACTTT. It is translated as CSARTGYNSPLHF.

V usage is TRBV7-9 and J usage is TRBJ1-1; D is unclear. V dropped 5 bases and J dropped 1 base, with 17 bases sitting between them. CDR1 and CDR2 (germline): SEHNR, FQNEAQ (reference sequence). The CDR3 is 16 amino acids. The CDR3 region is CASSPRPILGNTEAFF. The DNA of the CDR3 is TGTGCCAGCAGCCCTCGACCCATCCTAGGGAACACTGAAGCTTTCTTT.

V and J are TRBV18 and TRBJ1-2; tentative D call: TRBD1 (5 bases). Trimming stripped 2 bases from V and 10 bases from J, with 14 bases between. The germline V gene encodes CDR1 KGHSH and CDR2 LQKENI. The CDR3 has 13 amino acids. In nucleotides, the CDR3 is TGTGCCAGCTCACCAAGCCAGGGAAAAAACTACACCTTC. Translated: CASSPSQGKNYTF.

This chain joins TRBV2 and TRBJ1-6, with TRBD1 as a possible D gene (6 bases). Germline assignment: CDR1 SNHLY and CDR2 FYNNEI. Trimming took 8 bases from V and 3 from J, leaving 8 bases between them. The CDR3 covers 13 residues. This CDR3 reads CASYRVYNSPLHF. The CDR3 DNA is TGTGCCAGCTACAGGGTCTATAATTCACCCCTCCACTTT.

This clone appeared a single time. The chain has TRBV3-1 (or the pseudogene TRBV3-2) and TRBJ2-3, with D perhaps TRBD1 (6 bases). This CDR3 has 14 residues. The V gene's germline CDR1 is LGHDT and CDR2 YNNKEL (reference sequence). V was cut by 3 bases and J by 3 bases, with 10 bases left in between. The CDR3 sequence: CASSHQGRTDTQYF. As DNA, the CDR3 is TGTGCCAGCAGCCATCAGGGGCGAACAGATACGCAGTATTTT.

For the CDR3, the DNA is TGTGCCAGCAGGCCTCCAGGGTACTTGGGGGCTTTCTTT. Translating gives CASRPPGYLGAFF. This chain connects TRBV3-1 (or the pseudogene TRBV3-2) to TRBJ1-1; perhaps TRBD1 as D (5 bases). This CDR3 contains 13 residues. Germline V gene sequence: CDR1 LGHDT, CDR2 YNNKEL (reference sequence). Between the trimmed V and J ends, which lost 6 bases and 11 bases, there was a span of 19 bases.

The J gene is TRBJ1-5, the V gene TRBV4-1; maybe TRBD1 (6 bases). The CDR3 sequence is 16 residues long. The germline gives CDR1 MGHRA, CDR2 YSYEKL. Trimming shortened V by 3 bases and J by 3 bases, and 15 bases separated the two germline ends. CDR3 in amino acids: CASSQPRGEINQPQHF. CDR3 nucleotides: TGCGCCAGCAGCCAGCCCAGGGGCGAGATCAATCAGCCCCAGCATTTT.

CDR3 DNA sequence: TGTGCCAGCAGTTCAGGGTACGAGCAGTTCTTC. It encodes CASSSGYEQFF. V and J are TRBV12-3 or TRBV12-4 and TRBJ2-1; tentatively, D is TRBD1 (5 bases). Trimming removed 4 bases from V and 10 bases from J, with 8 bases in between. The CDR3 is 11 amino acids.

As DNA, the CDR3 is TGTGCCAGCAGCGTAGCTTACAAAGGCGAGCAGTACGTC. Protein sequence: CASSVAYKGEQYV. The V gene is TRBV5-6, the J gene TRBJ2-7, with D unresolved. Germline assignment: CDR1 SGHDT and CDR2 YYEEEE. V lost 4 bases to trimming and J lost 6 bases, with 14 bases between them. The CDR3 extends over 13 amino acids.

V gene TRBV30 combines with J gene TRBJ1-1; a weak D match, TRBD1 (5 bases). Per the germline V gene, CDR1 is GTSNPN and CDR2 is SVGIG (reference sequence). Trimming took 0 bases from V and 4 from J, leaving 15 bases between them. This CDR3 is 15 amino acids long. The CDR3 DNA follows: TGTGCCTGGAGTGTACGATCAGGGCCCCGCACTGAAGCTTTCTTT. It specifies CAWSVRSGPRTEAFF. Full variable domain (missing parts from reference TRBV30 and TRBJ1-1): SQTIHQWPATLVQPVGSPLSLECTVEGTSNPNLYWYRQAAGRGLQLLFYSVGIGQISSEVPQNLSASRPQDRQFILSSKKLLLSDSGFYLCAWSVRSGPRTEAFFGQGTRLTVV.

The rearrangement joins TRBV30 to TRBJ1-1; 9 nucleotides agree with TRBD1. The CDR3 runs 15 residues. The J segment lost 1 base and the V segment lost 1 base, leaving 4 bases of the junction unmatched. Per germline, CDR1 GTSNPN and CDR2 SVGIG (reference sequence). CDR3 coding DNA: TGTGCCTGGAGTGGTAAGGGACAGGGGAACACTGAAGCTTTCTTT. Its translation: CAWSGKGQGNTEAFF.

The chain recombines TRBV13 with TRBJ2-3; D remains ambiguous. Germline V gene data show CDR1 as PRHDT and CDR2 as FYEKMQ (reference sequence). V lost 5 bases, J lost 1 base, and 7 bases lay in between. This CDR3 contains 13 residues. This CDR3 reads CASSLPGTDTQYF. CDR3 nucleotides: TGTGCCAGCAGCCTCCCGGGCACAGATACGCAGTATTTT.

This clone was observed a single time. This chain links TRBV7-7 with TRBJ2-2; no firm D call. Germline V gene data show CDR1 as SSHAT and CDR2 as FNYEAQ (reference sequence). CDR3 length: 12 amino acids. The ends were cut back, 5 bases at V and 3 bases at J, with 4 bases in the middle. The CDR3 is CASSGYTGELFF. The CDR3 coding sequence is TGTGCCAGCAGCGGCTACACCGGGGAGCTGTTTTTT. The full variable domain, with the rest looked up from reference TRBV7-7 and TRBJ2-2, is GAGVSQSPRYKVTKRGQDVTLRCDPISSHATLYWYQQALGQGPEFLTYFNYEAQPDKSGLPSDRFSAERPEGSISTLTIQRTEQRDSAMYRCASSGYTGELFFGEGSRLTVL.

This chain connects TRBV28 to TRBJ1-1, with 8 positions matching TRBD1. Germline V CDR1 and CDR2: MDHEN, SYDVKM. The CDR3 length is 14 residues. With 6 bases clipped from V and 3 bases from J, the junction kept 6 bases outside the gene matches. This CDR3 reads CASRPGQAYTEAFF. CDR3 nucleotides: TGTGCCAGCAGGCCGGGACAGGCTTACACTGAAGCTTTCTTT.

This clone was observed a handful of times. V and J are TRBV7-9 and TRBJ1-6; D is ambiguous. V lost 1 base and J 3 bases, leaving 4 bases between the germline ends. The CDR3 is 14 amino acids. Germline-derived CDR1 and CDR2 are SEHNR and FQNEAQ (reference sequence). The CDR3 spells CASSLVYYNSPLHF. CDR3 DNA: TGTGCCAGCAGCTTAGTTTACTATAATTCACCCCTCCACTTT. The full variable domain, its missing parts supplied by reference TRBV7-9 and TRBJ1-6, is DTGVSQNPRHKITKRGQNVTFRCDPISEHNRLYWYRQTLGQGPEFLTYFQNEAQLEKSRLLSDRFSAERPKGSFSTLEIQRTEQGDSAMYLCASSLVYYNSPLHFGNGTRLTVT.

The chain has TRBV5-1 and TRBJ2-5; 7 bases agree with TRBD1. Trimming removed 4 bases from V and 4 bases from J; junction bases left unmatched: 10. Germline V gene sequence: CDR1 SGHRS, CDR2 YFSETQ. This CDR3 region has 15 residues. In DNA form, the CDR3 reads TGCGCCAGCAGCGATGGTGGCAACAGGGGAGAGACCCAGTACTTC. Its protein is CASSDGGNRGETQYF.

The rearrangement uses TRBV5-1 and TRBJ1-2; unclear D gene. Trimming took off 1 base at V and 6 bases at J, with 10 bases between the two ends. Germline V lookup: CDR1 SGHRS, CDR2 YFSETQ. The CDR3 length is 13 residues. CDR3 amino acids: CASSLNGDNGYTF. The CDR3 DNA sequence: TGCGCCAGCAGCTTGAACGGGGATAATGGCTACACCTTC.

This chain connects TRBV11-2 to TRBJ2-2, with D possibly TRBD2 on 5 matching bases. Trimming stripped 11 bases from V and 5 bases from J, with 15 bases between. CDR1 is SGHAT and CDR2 is FQNNGV in the germline V gene. This CDR3 has 13 amino acids. The CDR3 nucleotides are TGTGCCTCCCCCCCCCGAGGGACCGGGGAGCTGTTTTTT. Translation: CASPPRGTGELFF. The whole variable domain, remainder taken from reference TRBV11-2 and TRBJ2-2, is EAGVAQSPRYKIIEKRQSVAFWCNPISGHATLYWYQQILGQGPKLLIQFQNNGVVDDSQLPKDRFSAERLKGVDSTLKIQPAKLEDSAVYLCASPPRGTGELFFGEGSRLTVL.